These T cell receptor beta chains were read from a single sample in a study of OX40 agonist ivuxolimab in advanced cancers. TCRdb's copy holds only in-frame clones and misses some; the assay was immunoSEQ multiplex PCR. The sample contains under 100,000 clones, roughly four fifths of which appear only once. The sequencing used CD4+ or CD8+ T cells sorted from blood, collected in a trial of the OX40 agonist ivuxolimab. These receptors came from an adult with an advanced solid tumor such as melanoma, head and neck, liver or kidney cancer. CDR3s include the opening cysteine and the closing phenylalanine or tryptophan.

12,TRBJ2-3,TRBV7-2,CASSLSTDTQYF
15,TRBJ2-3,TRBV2,CASSRLAGVIDTQYF
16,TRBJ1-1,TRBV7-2,CASTPQPLRAGTEAFF
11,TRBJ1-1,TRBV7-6,CASSLGREAFF
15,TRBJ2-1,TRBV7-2,CASSPRGSGNNEQFF
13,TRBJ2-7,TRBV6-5,CASSPDSSYEQYF
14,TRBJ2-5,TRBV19,CASRGPLNQETQYF
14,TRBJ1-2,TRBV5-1,CASSLDGSNYGYTF
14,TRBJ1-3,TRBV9,CASSVDGPGNTIYF
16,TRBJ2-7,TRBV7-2,CASSLVGGGSSYEQYF
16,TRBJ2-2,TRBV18,CASSPPGGPNTGELFF
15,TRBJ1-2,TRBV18,CASSPDMGQGPGYTF
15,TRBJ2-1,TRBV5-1,CASSFGGISYNEQFF
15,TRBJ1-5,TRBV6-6,CASRTGTGENQPQHF
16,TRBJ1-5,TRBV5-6,CASSQSRQGGNQPQHF
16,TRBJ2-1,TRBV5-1,CASSLVLGTVYNEQFF
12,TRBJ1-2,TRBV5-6,CASRAGAYGYTF
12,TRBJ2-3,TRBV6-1,CASRSSTDTQYF
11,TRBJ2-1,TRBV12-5,CASGLRDEQFF
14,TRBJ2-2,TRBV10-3,CAIKRNPGTGELFF
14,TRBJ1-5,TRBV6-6,CASSPVRAGQPQHF
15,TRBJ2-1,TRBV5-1,CASSSSGGSGNEQFF
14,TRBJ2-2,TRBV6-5,CASSPTGATGELFF
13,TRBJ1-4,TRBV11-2,CASSLGRRGELFF
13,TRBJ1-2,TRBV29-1,CSVIRETGYGYTF
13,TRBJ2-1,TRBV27,CASSFSGGDEQFF
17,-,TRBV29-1,CSVEKSPLTSGRNEQYF
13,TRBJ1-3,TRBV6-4,CATLQGSGNTIYF
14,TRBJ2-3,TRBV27,CASSLWRESDTQYF
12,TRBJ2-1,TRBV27,CASSLLGGLSVF
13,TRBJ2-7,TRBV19,CASSKGTIYEQYF